The 5 T cell receptor beta chains below all came from one sample that was sequenced in a study of shared clonotypes between healthy human individuals. Sequenced by immunoSEQ multiplex PCR; TCRdb stores in-frame clones only, minus some. Of under 120,000 clones in the sample, around 64% were seen once. Input material: memory CD8+ T cells sorted from blood. Stated subset: CD45RO+ cells pooled with CCR7-negative TemRA cells. These TCRs come from a young woman in good health.

The chain has TRBV21-1 and TRBJ2-7; whether TRBD2, the table's D call, matches the DNA was not checked. TRBV21-1 corresponds to a pseudogene. CDR3 length: 23 residues. For the CDR3, the DNA is TGTGCCAGCAGCAAAAGGAGTTCGGCTAGCGGGAGCCCCGCGGGAAGTTACTCCTACGAGCAGTACTTC. Protein product: CASSKRSSASGSPAGSYSYEQYF.

The chain joins TRBV6-1 to TRBJ2-1; 12 nucleotides agree with TRBD2. CDR1 is MNHNS and CDR2 is SASEGT in the germline V gene. The CDR3 is made up of 16 amino acids. Trimming took 4 bases from V and 0 from J; bases not matched to a gene: 1. The CDR3 region has the DNA TGTGCCAGCAGTGTGACTAGCGGGGGCTCCTACAATGAGCAGTTCTTC. It yields the protein CASSVTSGGSYNEQFF.

The chain uses TRBV5-6 and TRBJ2-7; TRBD2 agrees at 10 bases. The ends lost 0 bases at V and 2 bases at J; junction bases unmatched: 5. This CDR3 is 16 amino acids long. CDR1 is SGHDT, CDR2 YYEEEE, per germline. The CDR3 reads CASSLAWTSGTYEQYF. For the CDR3, the DNA is TGTGCCAGCAGCTTGGCCTGGACTAGCGGAACCTACGAGCAGTACTTC.

The chain combines TRBV7-6 with TRBJ2-3, with D possibly TRBD2 on 6 matching bases. V gave up 3 bases and J gave up 1 base, with 11 bases separating them. The CDR3 consists of 15 residues. Germline CDR1 is SGHVS and CDR2 is FNYEAQ. CDR3 in DNA: TGTGCCAGCAGCTTCGGTGGAGGGGGCACAGATACGCAGTATTTT. Residues: CASSFGGGGTDTQYF.

The V gene is TRBV2, the J gene TRBJ2-7; possible D gene TRBD2, 6 bases. CDR3 size: 14 residues. The germline CDR1 and CDR2 sequences are SNHLY and FYNNEI. V lost 4 bases, J lost 4 bases, and 14 bases lay in between. The CDR3 protein is CASSGGVGGYEQYF. The CDR3 coding sequence is TGTGCCAGCAGTGGGGGGGTTGGTGGATACGAGCAGTACTTC.